The entry that follows covers one T cell receptor beta chain sequence. Its antigen remains unidentified. Use of 60 Vbeta and 13 Jbeta primers characterized the PCR. Original handling: A later analysis tallied 65 million to 85 million unique TCR beta chains, about 9.9 million of them shared. TCRdb keeps only in-frame clones here, not all; method: immunoSEQ multiplex PCR. V and J calls and clone size are given by that table; D and trimming were obtained from the DNA. The repertoire holds 150,000 to 200,000 clones, with roughly 10% as singletons. Donors in the study were healthy people who gave bone marrow. Trimming left V 0 bases short and J 7 bases short, with 9 bases between. The CDR3 has 13 amino acids. Germline V gene sequence: CDR1 MGHRA, CDR2 YSYEKL. The source of the sample is a study of cytomegalovirus exposure and HLA in healthy donors. Overall study results and limits: The CMV antigen specificity of three CMV-associated chains was confirmed through in vitro analysis. In a later analysis, a missense DCLRE1C variant was linked to TCR beta V- and J-gene trimming.

V usage is TRBV4-1 and J usage is TRBJ2-5, with a weak D call TRBD1 (7 bases). This sequence was found in a woman aged 30 to 39 in good health and CMV-seropositive. The sample taken for sequencing was PBMCs. In DNA, the CDR3 is TGCGCCAGCAGCCAAGATCAGGGGGGGACCCAGTACTTC. This codes for CASSQDQGGTQYF.